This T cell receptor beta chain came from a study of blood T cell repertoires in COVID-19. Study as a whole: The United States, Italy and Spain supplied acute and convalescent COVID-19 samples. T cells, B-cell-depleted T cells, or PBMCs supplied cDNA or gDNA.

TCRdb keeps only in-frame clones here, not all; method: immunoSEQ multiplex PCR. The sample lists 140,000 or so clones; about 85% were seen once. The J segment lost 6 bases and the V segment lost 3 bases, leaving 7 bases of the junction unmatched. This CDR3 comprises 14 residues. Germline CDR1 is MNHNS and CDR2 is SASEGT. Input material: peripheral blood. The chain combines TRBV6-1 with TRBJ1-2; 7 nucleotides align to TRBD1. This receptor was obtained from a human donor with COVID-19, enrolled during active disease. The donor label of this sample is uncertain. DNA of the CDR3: TGTGCCAGCAGTGACCTCGGACAGGAAAATGGCTACACCTTC. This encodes CASSDLGQENGYTF.